This T cell receptor beta chain was profiled in a study of T cell responses to AZD1222 COVID-19 vaccine. Study-wide points: Compared with day 0, the breadth and depth of the Spike-specific TCR repertoire rose significantly after two doses of AZD1222. Just six AZD1222 recipients were seropositive at baseline.

CDR3 length: 14 amino acids. Germline CDR1 and CDR2: MDHEN and SYDVKM. V shed 6 bases and J 3 bases; nucleotides not matched to a gene: 7. In regard to this clone: Its specificity is not known.

Generated by immunoSEQ multiplex PCR, the TCRdb table keeps only in-frame clones and is missing some. The sample yields about 150,000 clones, less than 95% seen once. The TCR sequence derives from an adult who received the AZD1222 COVID-19 vaccine. The sequencing here drew on peripheral blood, taken 28 days after the second AZD1222 dose. This rearrangement joins TRBV28 to TRBJ2-7; TRBD1 agrees at 8 bases. The CDR3 is CASRGQGGNYEQYF. The CDR3 DNA is TGTGCCAGCAGAGGACAGGGTGGGAACTACGAGCAGTACTTC.